A single sample is the source of the 30 T cell receptor beta chains below, sequenced in a study of OX40 agonist ivuxolimab in advanced cancers. Sequenced by immunoSEQ multiplex PCR; TCRdb stores in-frame clones only, minus some. The repertoire includes under 50,000 clones, 80% to 85% of them detected once, and almost 10% sits in the top ten. The sequencing here drew on CD4+ or CD8+ T cells sorted from blood, taken in a trial of the OX40 agonist ivuxolimab. These receptors all come from an adult with an advanced solid tumor such as melanoma, head and neck, liver or kidney cancer.

V and J are TRBV18 and TRBJ2-5; D gene unclear. Germline lookup yields CDR1 KGHSH and CDR2 LQKENI. V was shortened by 0 bases and J by 9 bases, with 8 bases between the two germline ends. The CDR3 loop spans 12 amino acids. CDR3 coding DNA: TGTGCCAGCTCACCACCGGGCGTAGCCCAGTACTTC. Protein: CASSPPGVAQYF.

This chain connects TRBV18 to TRBJ2-5; no reliable D call. The CDR3 is made up of 13 amino acids. With 6 bases removed from V and 0 bases from J, the gap between germline ends came to 8 bases. Per the germline V gene, CDR1 is KGHSH and CDR2 is LQKENI. CDR3 sequence: CASSLRNQETQYF. DNA of the CDR3: TGTGCCAGCTCCCTTAGGAACCAAGAGACCCAGTACTTC.

The gene calls are TRBV28 and TRBJ1-1; 9 bases align to TRBD1. The CDR3 totals 15 residues. Germline CDR1 is MDHEN and CDR2 is SYDVKM. V lost 4 bases and J lost 1; bases outside the gene matches: 4. This CDR3 is CASSYLGQGNTEAFF. The CDR3 DNA sequence: TGTGCCAGCAGTTACTTGGGACAGGGGAACACTGAAGCTTTCTTT.

There are a few counts of this clone. V gene TRBV15 combines with J gene TRBJ2-1, with D perhaps given as TRBD1 or TRBD2 (5 bases each). V gave up 3 bases and J gave up 9 bases, with 18 bases separating them. CDR3 length: 15 amino acids. Per the germline V gene, CDR1 is LNHNV and CDR2 is YYDKDF (reference sequence). CDR3: CATSRGVLDPGEQFF. In nucleotides, the CDR3 is TGTGCCACCAGCAGGGGGGTCCTTGACCCCGGTGAGCAGTTCTTC.

This rearrangement joins TRBV11-2 to TRBJ2-1, with a tentative D call TRBD1 (5 bases). This CDR3 has 16 amino acids. Germline CDR1 is SGHAT and CDR2 is FQNNGV. Between the trimmed V and J ends, which lost 5 bases and 1 base, there was a span of 15 bases. The CDR3 DNA sequence: TGTGCCAGCAGCCTCCATGCAGGGCAATCCTACAATGAGCAGTTCTTC. Its translation: CASSLHAGQSYNEQFF.

The CDR3 coding sequence is TGTGCCAGCAGTTTTAGCGGGGGGGCCGCAGATACGCAGTATTTT. This translates into CASSFSGGAADTQYF. The V and J genes are TRBV6-6 and TRBJ2-3; 11 nucleotides align to TRBD2. CDR3 length: 15 amino acids. Trimming took 4 bases from V and 4 from J; bases not matched to a gene: 4. Germline V gives CDR1 MNHNY, CDR2 SVGAGI (reference sequence).

This clone is categorized as medium-sized. The rearrangement joins TRBV5-5 to TRBJ1-5; D remains ambiguous. V was pared by 5 bases and J by 2 bases, with 14 bases between. The germline CDR1 and CDR2 sequences are SGHKS and YYEKEE (reference sequence). This CDR3 is 15 amino acids long. The CDR3 spells CASSSMDGGNQPQHF. The CDR3 DNA sequence: TGTGCCAGCAGTTCAATGGACGGGGGCAATCAGCCCCAGCATTTT.

This clone was observed a single time. The chain is built from TRBV19 and TRBJ1-1, with 9 bases fitting TRBD1. With 2 bases clipped from V and 7 bases from J, the junction kept 2 bases outside the gene matches. Germline V lookup: CDR1 LNHDA, CDR2 SQIVND (reference sequence). The CDR3 covers 13 residues. The DNA for the CDR3 is TGTGCCAGTAGTATAACAGGGGGCGGTGAAGCTTTCTTT. Protein product: CASSITGGGEAFF.

The rearrangement uses TRBV10-3 and TRBJ1-2; possible D gene TRBD1, 5 bases. Per germline, CDR1 ENHRY and CDR2 SYGVKD. The length of the CDR3 is 15 residues. Trimming took 3 bases from V and 4 from J, leaving 15 bases between them. The CDR3 reads CAISDQTGTTYGYTF. The CDR3, as DNA: TGTGCCATCAGTGACCAAACCGGGACGACCTATGGCTACACCTTC.

This clone turned up a few times. This chain links TRBV19 with TRBJ2-1; 7 bases map to TRBD2. CDR3 length: 14 amino acids. Germline trimming cut 3 bases from V and 2 bases from J; bases unmatched to any gene: 1. The germline V gene has CDR1 LNHDA and CDR2 SQIVND (reference sequence). The CDR3 reads CASSILAAYNEQFF. The CDR3 DNA is TGTGCCAGTAGTATTCTAGCGGCCTACAATGAGCAGTTCTTC.

A few counts support this clone. The V and J genes are TRBV10-3 and TRBJ2-4, with a possible D match to TRBD2 (6 bases). Germline V CDR1 and CDR2: ENHRY, SYGVKD. The CDR3 sequence is 14 residues long. The germline V and J ends were trimmed by 6 bases and 1 base, with 10 bases remaining between them. In DNA form, the CDR3 reads TGTGCCATCAGCTCCGGGAGCGCCAAAAACATTCAGTACTTC. The encoded protein is CAISSGSAKNIQYF.

This clone was seen just once. The chain links TRBV27 to TRBJ2-7, with D possibly being TRBD1 or TRBD2 (5 bases each). V was cut by 6 bases and J by 1 base, with 13 bases left in between. CDR1 is MNHEY, CDR2 SMNVEV, per germline (reference sequence). The CDR3 sequence is 14 residues long. The DNA of the CDR3 is TGTGCCAGCAGGGGACGGGATCTTTCCTACGAGCAGTACTTC. This codes for CASRGRDLSYEQYF.

J is TRBJ2-7 and V is TRBV7-2; D is perhaps TRBD2 (6 bases). Germline V gene sequence: CDR1 SGHTA, CDR2 FQGNSA. Trimming took 5 bases from V and 4 from J, leaving 21 bases between them. The CDR3 is 16 residues long. The DNA for the CDR3 is TGTGCCAGCAGCCCCGGGCGACTAGTGGGGATTTACGAGCAGTACTTC. Its translation: CASSPGRLVGIYEQYF. Looking up the rest from reference TRBV7-2 and TRBJ2-7 gives the full variable domain: GAGVSQSPSNKVTEKGKDVELRCDPISGHTALYWYRQSLGQGLEFLIYFQGNSAPDKSGLPSDRFSAERTGGSVSTLTIQRTQQEDSAVYLCASSPGRLVGIYEQYFGPGTRLTVT.

This clone is medium-sized by share. DNA for the CDR3: TGCGCCAGCAGCCACTCCAGGACAGGGAGCTCCTACGAGCAGTACTTC. Translated: CASSHSRTGSSYEQYF. The rearrangement links TRBV4-1 to TRBJ2-7; the match to TRBD1 covers 8 bases. V trimming: 3 bases; J trimming: 0 bases; junction bases outside the gene matches: 7. The CDR3 is made up of 16 amino acids. Germline values: CDR1 MGHRA, CDR2 YSYEKL.

This clone showed up just a few times. V gene TRBV5-4 combines with J gene TRBJ1-1; D is possibly TRBD1 (5 bases). This CDR3 has 14 amino acids. Germline CDR1 SGHNT, CDR2 YYREEE (reference sequence). Trimming took off 0 bases at V and 5 bases at J, with 11 bases between the two ends. DNA of the CDR3: TGTGCCAGCAGCTTGGTCGGGGAGGGGACTGAAGCTTTCTTT. It translates to CASSLVGEGTEAFF.

The chain carries TRBV29-1 and TRBJ2-5, with D tentatively TRBD1 (5 bases). The CDR3 spans 15 residues. CDR1 SQVTM and CDR2 ANQGSEA come from the germline V gene. V dropped 2 bases and J dropped 6 bases, with 19 bases sitting between them. The CDR3 DNA follows: TGCAGCGTTGAAACCCCCGGCAGGGCAGAAAAGACCCAGTACTTC. This gives the protein CSVETPGRAEKTQYF.

This sequence joins TRBV6-1 and TRBJ2-2; possibly TRBD1 for D (5 bases). Trimming left V 7 bases short and J 6 bases short, with 15 bases between. Germline CDR1 reads MNHNS; CDR2 reads SASEGT. The CDR3 runs to 14 residues. The CDR3 nucleotides are TGTGCCAGCATCGCCGACTGGGGCGCCGGGGAGCTGTTTTTT. It yields the protein CASIADWGAGELFF.

This clone was picked up one time. The chain recombines TRBV6-6 with TRBJ2-7; 8 positions agree with TRBD2. The CDR3 length is 15 residues. The J segment lost 5 bases and the V segment lost 2 bases, leaving 8 bases of the junction unmatched. The V gene's germline CDR1 is MNHNY and CDR2 SVGAGI (reference sequence). CDR3 region: CASSYEAGLEDEQYF. DNA of the CDR3: TGTGCCAGCAGTTACGAGGCGGGACTAGAGGACGAGCAGTACTTC.

The J gene is TRBJ2-3, the V gene TRBV7-2, with D perhaps TRBD2 (6 bases). The CDR3 is made up of 15 amino acids. V was cut by 2 bases and J by 2 bases, with 11 bases left in between. Germline V gives CDR1 SGHTA, CDR2 FQGNSA. The CDR3 here is CASSLRRGYTDTQYF. The CDR3 DNA sequence: TGTGCCAGCAGCTTAAGGCGGGGTTACACAGATACGCAGTATTTT.

This chain uses TRBV5-4 with TRBJ2-7; D might be TRBD1 (6 bases). CDR3 size: 12 residues. The V gene's germline CDR1 is SGHNT and CDR2 YYREEE (reference sequence). Trimming shortened V by 2 bases and J by 4 bases, and 7 bases separated the two germline ends. CDR3 in amino acids: CASSLDRYEQYF. The CDR3 DNA reads as TGTGCCAGCAGCTTAGACAGGTACGAGCAGTACTTC. The entire variable domain, with the rest obtained from reference TRBV5-4 and TRBJ2-7, is as follows: ETGVTQSPTHLIKTRGQQVTLRCSSQSGHNTVSWYQQALGQGPQFIFQYYREEENGRGNFPPRFSGLQFPNYSSELNVNALELDDSALYLCASSLDRYEQYFGPGTRLTVT.

This clone was observed a few times. The sample has other DNA sequences that encode this CDR3 too. The gene calls are TRBV6-5 and TRBJ1-5; TRBD1 aligns across 7 bases. With V trimmed by 0 bases and J by 5 bases, 4 bases remained unmatched. This CDR3 has 15 amino acids. CDR1 is MNHEY and CDR2 is SVGAGI in the germline V gene. The DNA for the CDR3 is TGTGCCAGCAGTTACTCGAGAGGGGGCGATCAGCCCCAGCATTTT. It encodes CASSYSRGGDQPQHF.

The rearrangement uses TRBV19 and TRBJ2-6; D not certain. The germline CDR1 and CDR2 sequences are LNHDA and SQIVND (reference sequence). The germline V and J ends were trimmed by 3 bases and 2 bases, with 11 bases remaining between them. This CDR3 spans 16 amino acids. The CDR3 sequence is CASSIVGLTGANVLTF. The CDR3 DNA follows: TGTGCCAGTAGTATTGTGGGGTTAACTGGGGCCAACGTCCTGACTTTC. Combining the CDR3 with reference TRBV19 and TRBJ2-6 gives the whole variable domain DGGITQSPKYLFRKEGQNVTLSCEQNLNHDAMYWYRQDPGQGLRLIYYSQIVNDFQKGDIAEGYSVSREKKESFPLTVTSAQKNPTAFYLCASSIVGLTGANVLTFGAGSRLTVL.

V is TRBV13 and J is TRBJ2-7; 8 positions agree with TRBD2. The junction had 4 bases not matched to a gene; V was cut back by 0 bases and J by 6 bases. Germline V gene lookup returns CDR1 PRHDT and CDR2 FYEKMQ (reference sequence). The CDR3 contains 14 residues. The CDR3 nucleotides are TGTGCCAGCAGCTTAGGACCCGGGAGGGGCGAGCAGTACTTC. As protein: CASSLGPGRGEQYF.

The rearrangement uses TRBV6-6 and TRBJ2-7, with a weak D call TRBD1 (6 bases). Trimming took 1 base from V and 6 from J, leaving 13 bases between them. There are 14 residues in the CDR3. Germline lookup yields CDR1 MNHNY and CDR2 SVGAGI (reference sequence). The DNA for the CDR3 is TGTGCCAGCAGTTACTTTACAGGGAGTGGCGAGCAGTACTTC. Translation: CASSYFTGSGEQYF.

This chain joins TRBV11-2 and TRBJ2-1; D remains ambiguous. The CDR3 sequence is 15 residues long. Trimming removed 1 base from V and 0 bases from J, with 7 bases in between. CDR1 is SGHAT and CDR2 is FQNNGV in the germline V gene. CDR3 bases: TGTGCCAGCAGCTTAGTTTCCAACTCCTACAATGAGCAGTTCTTC. Protein sequence: CASSLVSNSYNEQFF. The full variable domain, in which reference TRBV11-2 and TRBJ2-1 provide the parts outside the CDR3, is EAGVAQSPRYKIIEKRQSVAFWCNPISGHATLYWYQQILGQGPKLLIQFQNNGVVDDSQLPKDRFSAERLKGVDSTLKIQPAKLEDSAVYLCASSLVSNSYNEQFFGPGTRLTVL.

The chain combines TRBV2 with TRBJ2-7; TRBD1 agrees at 8 bases. The CDR3 contains 13 residues. The germline V gene encodes CDR1 SNHLY and CDR2 FYNNEI. Unmatched junction bases numbered 3, after V lost 1 base and J lost 7 bases. CDR3 nucleotide sequence: TGTGCCAGCAGTGAAGACAGGGGGTTTGAGCAGTACTTC. It codes for CASSEDRGFEQYF.

The gene calls are TRBV7-2 and TRBJ2-4, with 8 bases lining up with TRBD1. V shed 5 bases, J shed 1 base, and the junction held 13 bases outside the gene matches. The CDR3 sequence is 18 residues long. Germline V gives CDR1 SGHTA, CDR2 FQGNSA. The CDR3: CASSHMNRGSIAKNIQYF. The CDR3, as DNA: TGTGCCAGCAGCCATATGAACAGGGGGAGTATCGCCAAAAACATTCAGTACTTC.

The gene calls are TRBV6-5 and TRBJ1-2, with a weak D call TRBD1 (6 bases). The germline V and J ends were trimmed by 0 bases and 7 bases, with 15 bases remaining between them. CDR1 MNHEY and CDR2 SVGAGI come from the germline V gene. The CDR3 totals 15 residues. The CDR3 nucleotides read TGTGCCAGCAGTTACTCGGGGGCTGTTGGGTTTGGCTACACCTTC. Protein sequence: CASSYSGAVGFGYTF.

The chain joins TRBV11-3 to TRBJ2-2; no firm D call. Trimming took 6 bases from V and 6 from J, leaving 8 bases between them. Germline V gene data show CDR1 as SGHNT and CDR2 as YENEEA. This CDR3 is built from 12 residues. This chain's CDR3 is CASSPKAGELFF. CDR3 nucleotide sequence: TGTGCCAGCAGTCCAAAAGCCGGGGAGCTGTTTTTT.

This chain joins TRBV9 and TRBJ2-1; unclear D gene. The length of the CDR3 is 13 residues. CDR1 is SGDLS and CDR2 is YYNGEE in the germline V gene. Trimming took off 0 bases at V and 10 bases at J, with 11 bases between the two ends. Here the CDR3 reads CASSVEERREQFF. Written as DNA, the CDR3 is TGTGCCAGCAGCGTAGAAGAGCGAAGGGAGCAGTTCTTC.